A selection of T cell receptor beta chains follows, all from one sample in a study of shared clonotypes between healthy human individuals. Profiling relied on immunoSEQ multiplex PCR, and the TCRdb table lists in-frame clones only, not all of them. Of over 1.5 million clones in the sample, around 98% were seen once. The sample consisted of naive CD4+ T cells sorted from blood. The receptors come from a young man in good health. Each CDR3 is given with its conserved first and last residue. The D gene is left open where the match is weak. The size entry is marked missing in some rows and otherwise reads once, few, many or a size class.

TRBV5-1	-	TRBJ1-2	-	TGCGCCAGCAGCTTGGTTAGGCCGGACAGAGATGGCTACACCTTC	CASSLVRPDRDGYTF
TRBV30	-	TRBJ1-3	-	TGTGCCTGGAACCCAGGGTCAGGAAACACCATATATTTT	CAWNPGSGNTIYF
TRBV5-1	-	TRBJ2-7	-	TGCGCCAGCAGGAGGTGGGGCTCATACGAGCAGTACTTC	CASRRWGSYEQYF
TRBV15	once	TRBJ2-5	TRBD1	TGTGCCACCAGCAGAAGTGGGACAGCTCGGGAGACCCAGTACTTC	CATSRSGTARETQYF
TRBV6-6	-	TRBJ2-2	TRBD1	TGTGCCAGCAGGTCAGGGGGTTACACCGGGGAGCTGTTTTTT	CASRSGGYTGELFF
TRBV5-1	-	TRBJ2-4	-	TGCGCCAGCAGCTTGGGGAGCAGGGAGAACATTCAGTACTTC	CASSLGSRENIQYF
TRBV29-1	-	TRBJ1-2	TRBD1	TGCAGCGTCCCGGGACAGCCCTCAACCTTC	CSVPGQPSTF
TRBV7-2	once	TRBJ1-5	TRBD1	TGTGCCAGCAGCTTATCCGGGACAGGTCTAGTAGGGTCGCCCCAGCATTTT	CASSLSGTGLVGSPQHF
TRBV28	-	TRBJ2-5	-	TGTGCCAGCAGTTTTGTCTGGGACACTAAAGAGACCCAGTACTTC	CASSFVWDTKETQYF
TRBV6-4	-	TRBJ2-7	TRBD2	TGTGCCATCGCCCTTTGGGGGGGCGAGCAGTACTTC	CAIALWGGEQYF
TRBV25-1	-	TRBJ2-5	-	TGTGCCAGCACGAGAGGACGGCAAGAGACCCAGTACTTC	CASTRGRQETQYF
TRBV10-3	-	TRBJ2-7	TRBD2	TGTGCCATCAGGGGAGCGGGACTCGAGCAGTACTTC	CAIRGAGLEQYF
TRBV13	-	TRBJ1-2	TRBD1	TGTGCCAGCAGCTCTTTATTTAGGGGGCGCCGGGGTGGAGGCTACACCTTC	CASSSLFRGRRGGGYTF
TRBV5-1	-	TRBJ1-4	-	TGCGCCAGCAGCTTGGGCAGCAGGACTAAACTGTTTTTT	CASSLGSRTKLFF
TRBV9	-	TRBJ2-3	-	TGTGCCAGCAGCGGCACCGGACGGAGTGTCGCGGATTTT	CASSGTGRSVADF
TRBV5-5	-	TRBJ2-1	TRBD2	TGTGCCAGCAGCACCGGACTAGCGGACTACAATGAGCAGTTCTTC	CASSTGLADYNEQFF
TRBV30	-	TRBJ1-1	-	TGTGCCTGGAGTGGGTACAGGGAGACTGAAGCTTTCTTT	CAWSGYRETEAFF
TRBV7-2	-	TRBJ2-5	-	TGTGCCAGCAGCGCGCGGCTGGAGACCCAGTACTTC	CASSARLETQYF
TRBV5-4	-	TRBJ2-1	TRBD2	TGTGCCAGCAGCTTCCCCGGGACTATGAATGAGCAGTTCTTC	CASSFPGTMNEQFF
TRBV6-5	-	TRBJ2-3	-	TGTGCCAGCAGTTCCGCCGCAGATACGCAGTATTTT	CASSSAADTQYF
TRBV7-9	-	TRBJ2-1	TRBD2	TGTGCCAGCAGCCGCGATAGCGGGAAAAGTAACAATGAGCAGTTCTTC	CASSRDSGKSNNEQFF
TRBV27	-	TRBJ1-1	-	TGTGCCAGCAGTGGGGGCAACCCTCAAGCTGAAGCTTTCTTT	CASSGGNPQAEAFF
TRBV29-1	once	TRBJ1-2	-	TGCAGCGTTTCGAGCAGGCTCTTTTATGGCTACACCTTC	CSVSSRLFYGYTF
TRBV9	-	TRBJ2-3	-	TGTGCCAGCAGCCCGGCCCGGGGGACCTCTAGCACAGATACGCAGTATTTT	CASSPARGTSSTDTQYF
TRBV27	-	TRBJ1-1	TRBD1	TGTGCCAGCAGTGTGACAGGGCTGGCGCGCTTCATGAACACTGAAGCTTTCTTT	CASSVTGLARFMNTEAFF
TRBV18	-	TRBJ2-4	-	TGTGCCAGCTCACCCACGACCCCAGTCACAGTAGCCAAAAACATTCAGTACTTC	CASSPTTPVTVAKNIQYF
TRBV18	-	TRBJ1-1	TRBD1	TGTGCCAGCTCAACCTTCACAGGGGAGGACACTGAAGCTTTCTTT	CASSTFTGEDTEAFF
TRBV27	-	TRBJ2-2	TRBD2	TGTGCCAGCAGAGCGCTAGCGGGAGGAGGGACCGGGGAGCTGTTTTTT	CASRALAGGGTGELFF
TRBV11-2	-	TRBJ2-4	TRBD1	TGTGCCAGCAGCTATAACAGGGGGCGCGCCAAAAACATTCAGTACTTC	CASSYNRGRAKNIQYF
TRBV6-1	-	TRBJ1-4	-	TGTGCCAGCAGTGAACGAGTGGCGACAGACCTACTTGAAAAACTGTTTTTT	CASSERVATDLLEKLFF
TRBV5-5	-	TRBJ2-7	-	TGTGCCAGTATGGACAGCAAAAAACACTACGAGCAGTACTTC	CASMDSKKHYEQYF
TRBV25-1	-	TRBJ2-7	TRBD1	TGTGCCAGCAGTCCATCTCTCACAGGGGGTAGGGAGCAGTACTTC	CASSPSLTGGREQYF
TRBV25-1	-	TRBJ2-7	-	TGTGCCAGCAGTGACTTTTACGAGCAGTACTTC	CASSDFYEQYF
TRBV2	-	TRBJ2-1	-	TGTGCCAGCAGTTTCGACTACAATGAGCAGTTCTTC	CASSFDYNEQFF
TRBV10-3	once	TRBJ2-1	TRBD2	TGTGCCATCAGTGAGACTAGCGGGAACCCCTCCTACAATGAGCAGTTCTTC	CAISETSGNPSYNEQFF
TRBV29-1	-	TRBJ2-7	-	TGCAGCGCCGACAAACAGGGATCCTACGAGCAGTACTTC	CSADKQGSYEQYF
TRBV6-1	-	TRBJ1-5	TRBD1	TGTGCCAGCAGTGAGCCCGGGACAGGGTTTCAGCCCCAGCATTTT	CASSEPGTGFQPQHF
TRBV28	-	TRBJ1-5	TRBD1	TGTGCCAGCAGTTTATCGACAGGGTATCAGCCCCAGCATTTT	CASSLSTGYQPQHF
TRBV7-2	-	TRBJ1-2	-	TGTGCCAGCAGCTTGGTAGTGAACTATGGCTACACCTTC	CASSLVVNYGYTF
TRBV7-2	-	TRBJ2-5	TRBD2	TGTGCCAGCAGCTTAAGTGGCGGGAGAAGCGGGACCCAGTACTTC	CASSLSGGRSGTQYF
TRBV28	-	TRBJ2-3	-	TGTGCCAGCAGTTTTGAGGGGTTGGGGACAGATACGCAGTATTTT	CASSFEGLGTDTQYF